Below are 23 T cell receptor beta chains sequenced from a single sample in a study of T cell changes during pregnancy in multiple sclerosis. The repertoire was sequenced with immunoSEQ multiplex PCR; TCRdb's copy has only in-frame clones and lacks some. The data show 50,000 or so clones, around 90% seen once. The input for sequencing was CD4+ T cells from peripheral blood mononuclear cells, taken in the second trimester of pregnancy. The receptors come from a female donor with multiple sclerosis, enrolled in a pregnancy study.

The genes are TRBV6-6 and TRBJ1-5; 7 bases are shared with TRBD1. J lost 7 bases, V lost 6 bases, and 9 bases had no gene match. CDR1 is MNHNY, CDR2 SVGAGI, per germline (reference sequence). This CDR3 has 14 amino acids. CDR3 loop: CASSHRTGDQPQHF. CDR3 nucleotide sequence: TGTGCCAGCAGCCATCGGACAGGTGACCAGCCCCAGCATTTT.

In DNA form, the CDR3 reads TGTGCCAGCAGCGTAGAATCGCGGTTGAACACTGAAGCTTTCTTT. Amino acid sequence: CASSVESRLNTEAFF. This chain connects TRBV9 to TRBJ1-1; D gene unclear. The CDR3 is 15 amino acids. Per germline, CDR1 SGDLS and CDR2 YYNGEE. The V gene lost 0 bases and the J gene lost 0 bases, with 9 bases spanning the gap.

The chain links TRBV9 to TRBJ1-6; the match to TRBD1 covers 7 bases. This CDR3 has 16 amino acids. V lost 3 bases, J lost 2 bases, and 5 bases stayed unmatched. CDR1 and CDR2 (germline): SGDLS, YYNGEE. The CDR3 nucleotides read TGTGCCAGCAGCGCTTATCAGGGGGCCTATAATTCACCCCTCCACTTT. As protein: CASSAYQGAYNSPLHF. Drawing the rest from reference TRBV9 and TRBJ1-6, the complete variable domain is DSGVTQTPKHLITATGQRVTLRCSPRSGDLSVYWYQQSLDQGLQFLIQYYNGEERAKGNILERFSAQQFPDLHSELNLSSLELGDSALYFCASSAYQGAYNSPLHFGNGTRLTVT.

This clone was seen only a few times. The J gene is TRBJ1-3, the V gene TRBV2; D gene unclear. Trimming took off 4 bases at V and 3 bases at J, with 19 bases between the two ends. Germline V gene sequence: CDR1 SNHLY, CDR2 FYNNEI. The CDR3 has 17 amino acids. The CDR3 nucleotides read TGTGCCAGCAGTGGACCAGATCGACTCGAGAGTGGAAACACCATATATTTT. It codes for CASSGPDRLESGNTIYF.

The chain has TRBV6-1 and TRBJ1-2; TRBD1 matches 9 bases. CDR1 and CDR2 from the germline V gene are MNHNS and SASEGT. The J segment lost 8 bases and the V segment lost 3 bases, leaving 4 bases of the junction unmatched. This CDR3 is 13 amino acids long. The CDR3 DNA sequence: TGTGCCAGCAGTGAGGGGACAGGGTCCGGCTACACCTTC. It translates to CASSEGTGSGYTF.

This chain links TRBV28 with TRBJ1-5, with TRBD1 identical over 12 bases. CDR1 and CDR2 (germline): MDHEN, SYDVKM. The CDR3 contains 15 residues. V was clipped by 7 bases and J by 6 bases; unmatched bases: 7. CDR3 residues: CASKTGTGGGQPQHF. In DNA form, the CDR3 reads TGTGCCAGCAAAACCGGGACAGGGGGCGGTCAGCCCCAGCATTTT.

This clone has a handful of counts. The chain joins TRBV6-5 to TRBJ1-2, with 7 bases identical to TRBD1. The CDR3 length is 12 residues. V lost 7 bases, J lost 8 bases, and 7 bases stayed unmatched. Germline V lookup: CDR1 MNHEY, CDR2 SVGAGI. In DNA, the CDR3 is TGTGCCAGCATGGGGACAGACGGAGGCTACACCTTC. It yields the protein CASMGTDGGYTF.

Concerning this clone itself: Other DNA sequences within the sample encode an identical CDR3. The chain uses TRBV6-5 and TRBJ1-1; D possibly corresponds to TRBD1 (5 bases). Per germline, CDR1 MNHEY and CDR2 SVGAGI. Trimming took 2 bases from V and 5 from J, leaving 6 bases between them. The CDR3 extends over 12 amino acids. The DNA of the CDR3 is TGTGCCAGCAGTTACGGGGCTACTGAAGCTTTCTTT. Its protein product is CASSYGATEAFF.

The rearrangement joins TRBV5-1 to TRBJ2-3; D may be TRBD1 (6 bases). CDR3 length equals 14 residues. Germline V gene lookup returns CDR1 SGHRS and CDR2 YFSETQ. Trimming took off 3 bases at V and 8 bases at J, with 16 bases between the two ends. CDR3 sequence (DNA): TGCGCCAGCAGCTATGGGGGCGTTCGGGGTACGCAGTATTTT. Translating it yields CASSYGGVRGTQYF.

V is TRBV30 and J is TRBJ2-1; a possible D gene is TRBD2 (5 bases). The germline CDR1 and CDR2 sequences are GTSNPN and SVGIG (reference sequence). With 6 bases removed from V and 4 bases from J, the gap between germline ends came to 19 bases. CDR3 length: 15 residues. The chain's CDR3 is CACAFRTDPYNEQFF. The DNA of the CDR3 is TGTGCCTGCGCCTTTCGGACTGATCCGTACAATGAGCAGTTCTTC.

V and J are TRBV18 and TRBJ1-4; tentative D call: TRBD1 (6 bases). Trimming removed 1 base from V and 6 bases from J, with 12 bases in between. CDR1 and CDR2 (germline): KGHSH, LQKENI. The CDR3 totals 15 residues. For the CDR3, the DNA is TGTGCCAGCTCACCACTTGGACAGTGGGATGAAAAACTGTTTTTT. This codes for CASSPLGQWDEKLFF.

The V gene is TRBV6-5, the J gene TRBJ1-3; D not certain. Per germline, CDR1 MNHEY and CDR2 SVGAGI. The CDR3 extends over 15 amino acids. V was cut by 0 bases and J by 0 bases, with 6 bases left in between. The CDR3 reads CASSYSLYSGNTIYF. In nucleotides, the CDR3 is TGTGCCAGCAGTTACTCCTTATACTCTGGAAACACCATATATTTT.

The chain couples TRBV7-2 to TRBJ2-1; 8 nucleotides match TRBD2. Germline V lookup: CDR1 SGHTA, CDR2 FQGNSA. With 1 base clipped from V and 8 bases from J, the junction kept 4 bases outside the gene matches. This CDR3 has 14 amino acids. The CDR3 protein is CASSLVGGVDEQFF. For the CDR3, the DNA is TGTGCCAGCAGCTTAGTCGGGGGGGTAGATGAGCAGTTCTTC.

In DNA, the CDR3 is TGTGCCAGCAGCATCTCGGCAGGGGGTTTTTCTGGGGAGCAGTACTTC. It translates to CASSISAGGFSGEQYF. The gene calls are TRBV21-1 and TRBJ2-7; the D segment call TRBD1 is taken from the table without a DNA check. TRBV21-1 is a documented pseudogene. The CDR3 spans 16 residues.

V is TRBV9 and J is TRBJ1-1, with 7 bases aligning to TRBD1. The CDR3 runs to 15 residues. V shed 3 bases and J 3 bases; nucleotides not matched to a gene: 8. The V gene's germline CDR1 is SGDLS and CDR2 YYNGEE. Here the CDR3 DNA reads TGTGCCAGCAGCGCGACGACAGGGACGGACACTGAAGCTTTCTTT. Its protein product is CASSATTGTDTEAFF.

The chain joins TRBV18 to TRBJ2-4; D gene unclear. The CDR3 has 13 residues. The V gene's germline CDR1 is KGHSH and CDR2 LQKENI. V was clipped by 3 bases and J by 8 bases, with 11 bases between them. The CDR3, as DNA: TGTGCCAGCTCACCGTCTGGCCAGGACATTCAGTACTTC. Protein product: CASSPSGQDIQYF.

In DNA form, the CDR3 reads TGTGCCAGCAGCTTAACATGGGAGACCCAGTACTTC. It translates to CASSLTWETQYF. The chain is built from TRBV14 and TRBJ2-5; unclear D gene. The CDR3 runs 12 residues. Germline CDR1 and CDR2: SGHDN and FVKESK. V lost 5 bases and J lost 5, with 9 bases in between.

The chain has TRBV14 and TRBJ2-3; tentatively, D is TRBD2 (5 bases). CDR1 SGHDN and CDR2 FVKESK come from the germline V gene. CDR3 length: 16 amino acids. V was trimmed by 6 bases and J by 4 bases, leaving 20 bases between them. This CDR3 reads CASSHPPLRGPDTQYF. CDR3 DNA: TGTGCCAGCAGTCACCCCCCGCTTCGAGGGCCAGATACGCAGTATTTT.

The chain couples TRBV11-2 to TRBJ1-1; 7 nucleotides agree with TRBD1. The CDR3 is made up of 14 amino acids. Germline V gene sequence: CDR1 SGHAT, CDR2 FQNNGV. After removal of 6 bases from V and 1 base from J, the junction contained 5 bases not matched to a gene. The CDR3 sequence: CASRRQGSNTEAFF. CDR3 bases: TGTGCCAGCAGGAGACAGGGATCGAACACTGAAGCTTTCTTT.

The chain recombines TRBV18 with TRBJ2-3, with 8 bases identical to TRBD1. From germline, CDR1 is KGHSH and CDR2 LQKENI. The V and J ends lost 5 bases and 1 base, in that order; junction bases with no gene match: 8. The CDR3 totals 16 residues. The CDR3 protein is CASSTLPGQGTDTQYF. The CDR3 nucleotides read TGTGCCAGCTCAACCCTCCCGGGACAGGGCACAGATACGCAGTATTTT.

The chain combines TRBV5-1 with TRBJ1-5, with 7 bases fitting TRBD1. The junction had 1 base not matched to a gene; V was cut back by 1 base and J by 0 bases. Germline CDR1 is SGHRS and CDR2 is YFSETQ. This CDR3 has 15 amino acids. CDR3 in amino acids: CASSLSGGSNQPQHF. CDR3 nucleotides: TGCGCCAGCAGCTTGTCAGGGGGTAGCAATCAGCCCCAGCATTTT.

The chain joins TRBV10-2 to TRBJ2-2, with 9 bases matching TRBD1. Trimming cost V 6 bases and J 3 bases; bases outside gene matches: 5. The CDR3 totals 15 residues. CDR1 and CDR2 from the germline V gene are WSHSY and SAAADI. The CDR3 is CASRPGTGYTGELFF. Here the CDR3 DNA reads TGCGCCAGCAGACCCGGGACAGGGTACACCGGGGAGCTGTTTTTT.

CDR3 in DNA: TGTGCCAGCAGCTTGGATCGTGGGGGGGCTAATGAGCAGTTCTTC. It translates to CASSLDRGGANEQFF. The J gene is TRBJ2-1, the V gene TRBV5-6; D possibly corresponds to TRBD2 (7 bases). V was clipped by 0 bases and J by 7 bases, with 14 bases between them. Germline assignment: CDR1 SGHDT and CDR2 YYEEEE. The CDR3 contains 15 residues.